Listed below are T cell receptor beta chains from one sample, sequenced in a study of T cells in Graves' hyperthyroidism and ophthalmopathy. MiXCR was run by TCRdb on the multiplex PCR reads, yielding one entry per CDR3 protein. The data show roughly 500,000 distinct CDR3 sequences, approximately 23% seen once. Sequencing input: blood. The receptors were gathered from a woman between 65 and 79 years old with Graves' ophthalmopathy. Each CDR3 is given with its conserved first and last residue. D genes are given only for firm matches. The size field is filled for only some rows; it gives once, few, many or a size class.

TRBV5-1	few	.	TRBJ2-2	TGCGCCAGCAGCTTGGCCCGGATGGGCACCGGGGAGCTGTTTTTT	CASSLARMGTGELFF
TRBV28	.	TRBD1	TRBJ2-7	TGTGCCAGCCAGGGGGGAGGGACAGGGCAGGTCGAGCAGTACTTC	CASQGGGTGQVEQYF
TRBV9	few	.	TRBJ2-2	TGTGCCAGCAGCGCGTCCACAGGGATCCCCGGGGAGCTGTTTTTT	CASSASTGIPGELFF
TRBV4-1	few	.	TRBJ2-3	TGCGCCAGCAGCCAAGTGGGAAGGACTAGCACAGATACGCAGTATTTT	CASSQVGRTSTDTQYF
TRBV12-3/TRBV12-4	many	.	TRBJ1-1	TGTGCCAGCAGCCCCGTGGGGAGCAACACTGAAGCTTTCTTT	CASSPVGSNTEAFF
TRBV11-3	few	TRBD2	TRBJ2-1	TGTGCCAGCAGCTTAGGCGGCGGGGGAACCTACAATGAGCAGTTCTTC	CASSLGGGGTYNEQFF
TRBV4-1	.	.	TRBJ1-1	TGCGCCAGCAGCCAAGGGGAAGGGCCCCGAGGGGCTTTCTTT	CASSQGEGPRGAFF
TRBV12-3/TRBV12-4	few	.	TRBJ2-3	TGTGCCAGCAGTTTCATCGGGACTCCTCCAAATACGCAGTATTTT	CASSFIGTPPNTQYF
TRBV11-2	many	TRBD2	TRBJ2-3	TGTGCCAGCAGCTTAGCCCACTTAGCGGGAGGGATCACAGATACGCAGTATTTT	CASSLAHLAGGITDTQYF
TRBV5-1	few	.	TRBJ2-2	TGCGCCAGCAGCTTCACTACGGGGCCCGGGGAGCTGTTTTTT	CASSFTTGPGELFF
TRBV25-1	.	.	TRBJ2-3	TGTGCCAGCAGTGAATCCGGGGCTGATACGCAGTATTTT	CASSESGADTQYF
TRBV11-1	few	TRBD2	TRBJ2-1	TGTGCCAGCAGCTTCGAACCGGGACTAGCAATGCAGTTCTTC	CASSFEPGLAMQFF
TRBV30	few	.	TRBJ1-2	TGTGCCTGGAGTGTACTTCAGACGGGTGGCTACACCTTC	CAWSVLQTGGYTF
TRBV18	.	TRBD2	TRBJ2-7	TGTGCCAGCTCACCCACCGGGACAGCGGGAGGCTACGAGCAGTACTTC	CASSPTGTAGGYEQYF
TRBV12-3/TRBV12-4	many	.	TRBJ1-1	TGTGCCAGCAGTCCCACTTGGGGGCGTGGCACTGAAGCTTTCTTT	CASSPTWGRGTEAFF
TRBV29-1	few	.	TRBJ2-7	TGCAGCGTTGAAAAAACCAACTACGAGCAGTACTTC	CSVEKTNYEQYF
TRBV10-2	.	.	TRBJ2-1	TGCGCCAGCAGTGAAATACAGGGAGCGGACTACAATGAGCAGTTCTTC	CASSEIQGADYNEQFF
TRBV9	.	TRBD2	TRBJ2-5	TGTGCCAGCAGCGTAGCGGGAGGCAACCGGGAGACCCAGTACTTC	CASSVAGGNRETQYF
TRBV5-6	many	.	TRBJ1-1	TGTGCCAGCAGCGTGCGACATACCACTGAAGCTTTCTTT	CASSVRHTTEAFF
TRBV20-1	.	TRBD1	TRBJ2-7	TGCAGTGCTACCCGGGACAGCGGATCCTACGAGCAGTACTTC	CSATRDSGSYEQYF
TRBV20-1	few	.	TRBJ2-3	TGCAGTGCTGAAAGGGCGGGAATGGATACGCAGTATTTT	CSAERAGMDTQYF
TRBV3-1	many	.	TRBJ1-2	TGTGCCAGCAGCCAGGCTGACAAGTATGGCTACACCTTC	CASSQADKYGYTF
TRBV3-1	.	TRBD1	TRBJ2-2	TGTGCCAGCGGGACAGGGTTGGACACCGGGGAGCTGTTTTTT	CASGTGLDTGELFF
TRBV29-1	.	.	TRBJ2-1	TGCAGCGTTGTAGCGGTCCTCTCCTACAATGAGCAGTTCTTC	CSVVAVLSYNEQFF
TRBV2	many	.	TRBJ2-5	TGTGCCAGCAGGTACAGGGAGCTGGGGCAAGAGACCCAGTACTTC	CASRYRELGQETQYF
TRBV30	few	.	TRBJ2-5	TGTGCCTGGAGAAGGGGGGCTCGGGAGACCCAGTACTTC	CAWRRGARETQYF
TRBV5-1	few	TRBD2	TRBJ2-2	TGCGCCAGCAGCACCATCGGGACTAGCGGGAGAAAGGGCACCGGGGAGCTGTTTTTT	CASSTIGTSGRKGTGELFF